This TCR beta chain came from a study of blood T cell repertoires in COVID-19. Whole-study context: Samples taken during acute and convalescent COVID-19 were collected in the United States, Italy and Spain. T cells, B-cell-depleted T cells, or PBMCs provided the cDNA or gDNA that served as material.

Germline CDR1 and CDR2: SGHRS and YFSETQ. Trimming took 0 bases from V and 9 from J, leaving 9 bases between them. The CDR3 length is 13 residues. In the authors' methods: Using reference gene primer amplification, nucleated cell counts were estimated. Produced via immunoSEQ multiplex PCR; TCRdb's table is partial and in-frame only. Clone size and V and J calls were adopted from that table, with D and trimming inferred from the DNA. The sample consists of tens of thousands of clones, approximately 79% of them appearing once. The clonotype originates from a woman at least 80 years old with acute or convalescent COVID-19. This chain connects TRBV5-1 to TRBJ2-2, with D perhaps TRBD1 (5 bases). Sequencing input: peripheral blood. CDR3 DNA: TGCGCCAGCAGCTTGGTGACAGATAGGGAGCTGTTTTTT. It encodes CASSLVTDRELFF.